The rows below give T cell receptor beta chains drawn from one sample of a study of shared clonotypes between healthy human individuals. The data were produced by immunoSEQ multiplex PCR, yet TCRdb's version contains in-frame clones alone and is incomplete. The sample consists of about 640,000 clones, about 78% of them appearing once. The sequencing sample was made of memory CD4+ T cells sorted from blood. Every receptor here comes from a woman in her 30s in good health. The CDR3 runs from the conserved cysteine through the conserved F or W. The order of the fields is CDR3 length, clone size, V gene, D gene, J gene, CDR3 protein, CDR3 DNA. A D gene is named only where the DNA matches it firmly. Size tells how often a clone was seen (once, few, many) or the class of an expanded clone, and some rows leave it out.

cdr3_length: 12; clone_size: .; v_call: TRBV2; d_call: .; j_call: TRBJ1-1; cdr3_aa: CASLGGGTEAFF; cdr3_nt: TGTGCCAGCCTCGGGGGCGGCACTGAAGCTTTCTTT
cdr3_length: 14; clone_size: .; v_call: TRBV19; d_call: TRBD1; j_call: TRBJ1-2; cdr3_aa: CASSSGQGAFGYTF; cdr3_nt: TGTGCCAGTAGCTCGGGACAGGGGGCATTTGGCTACACCTTC
cdr3_length: 18; clone_size: .; v_call: TRBV5-1; d_call: .; j_call: TRBJ1-1; cdr3_aa: CASSLGYSGAERNTEAFF; cdr3_nt: TGCGCCAGCAGCTTGGGATATAGTGGGGCAGAAAGGAACACTGAAGCTTTCTTT
cdr3_length: 14; clone_size: .; v_call: TRBV27; d_call: .; j_call: TRBJ2-3; cdr3_aa: CASSFLRSTDTQYF; cdr3_nt: TGTGCCAGCAGTTTTCTGCGGAGCACAGATACGCAGTATTTT
cdr3_length: 15; clone_size: .; v_call: TRBV28; d_call: TRBD2; j_call: TRBJ2-1; cdr3_aa: CASSHILAGGREQFF; cdr3_nt: TGTGCCAGCAGTCACATACTAGCGGGAGGGCGGGAGCAGTTCTTC
cdr3_length: 14; clone_size: .; v_call: TRBV11-2; d_call: .; j_call: TRBJ2-5; cdr3_aa: CASSSGQGGETQYF; cdr3_nt: TGTGCCAGCAGCTCCGGACAGGGAGGGGAGACCCAGTACTTC
cdr3_length: 14; clone_size: .; v_call: TRBV7-2; d_call: TRBD2; j_call: TRBJ2-5; cdr3_aa: CASSPAGGQETQYF; cdr3_nt: TGTGCCAGCAGCCCCGCGGGGGGCCAAGAGACCCAGTACTTC
cdr3_length: 15; clone_size: once; v_call: TRBV7-2; d_call: TRBD1; j_call: TRBJ2-3; cdr3_aa: CASSFSQGVTDTQYF; cdr3_nt: TGTGCCAGCAGCTTTTCACAGGGGGTAACAGATACGCAGTATTTT
cdr3_length: 14; clone_size: .; v_call: TRBV7-9; d_call: .; j_call: TRBJ1-2; cdr3_aa: CASSWGGENYGYTF; cdr3_nt: TGTGCCAGCAGCTGGGGGGGAGAAAACTATGGCTACACCTTC
cdr3_length: 16; clone_size: .; v_call: TRBV19; d_call: TRBD2; j_call: TRBJ2-2; cdr3_aa: CASSGAGGGNTGELFF; cdr3_nt: TGTGCCAGTAGTGGCGCGGGAGGGGGGAACACCGGGGAGCTGTTTTTT
cdr3_length: 13; clone_size: .; v_call: TRBV28; d_call: .; j_call: TRBJ1-1; cdr3_aa: CASYGQLNTEAFF; cdr3_nt: TGTGCCTCCTACGGACAGCTGAACACTGAAGCTTTCTTT
cdr3_length: 14; clone_size: .; v_call: TRBV7-9; d_call: TRBD1; j_call: TRBJ2-7; cdr3_aa: CASSLGTGSYEQYF; cdr3_nt: TGTGCCAGCAGCTTAGGGACAGGGTCCTACGAGCAGTACTTC
cdr3_length: 15; clone_size: .; v_call: TRBV19; d_call: TRBD2; j_call: TRBJ2-3; cdr3_aa: CASSTTSGRTDTQYF; cdr3_nt: TGTGCCAGTAGTACCACTAGCGGGAGGACAGATACGCAGTATTTT
cdr3_length: 13; clone_size: .; v_call: TRBV6-5; d_call: TRBD1; j_call: TRBJ1-5; cdr3_aa: CASSPTGDQPQHF; cdr3_nt: TGTGCCAGCAGTCCAACAGGGGATCAGCCCCAGCATTTT
cdr3_length: 12; clone_size: .; v_call: TRBV19; d_call: TRBD1; j_call: TRBJ2-7; cdr3_aa: CASAGQAYEQYF; cdr3_nt: TGTGCCAGTGCGGGACAGGCCTACGAGCAGTACTTC
cdr3_length: 15; clone_size: .; v_call: TRBV10-3; d_call: .; j_call: TRBJ2-5; cdr3_aa: CAISESEGNSETQYF; cdr3_nt: TGTGCCATCAGTGAAAGTGAAGGGAATTCGGAGACCCAGTACTTC
cdr3_length: 15; clone_size: .; v_call: TRBV6-6; d_call: TRBD1; j_call: TRBJ1-5; cdr3_aa: CASSTGGGGNQPQHF; cdr3_nt: TGTGCCAGCAGCACGGGAGGGGGCGGCAATCAGCCCCAGCATTTT
cdr3_length: 13; clone_size: .; v_call: TRBV6-1; d_call: .; j_call: TRBJ1-5; cdr3_aa: CASSAFVNQPQHF; cdr3_nt: TGTGCCAGCAGTGCGTTTGTAAATCAGCCCCAGCATTTT
cdr3_length: 17; clone_size: .; v_call: TRBV27; d_call: TRBD2; j_call: TRBJ2-7; cdr3_aa: CASRKGTSGSPSYEQYF; cdr3_nt: TGTGCCAGCAGGAAAGGGACTAGCGGGAGCCCATCCTACGAGCAGTACTTC
cdr3_length: 14; clone_size: .; v_call: TRBV30; d_call: .; j_call: TRBJ2-1; cdr3_aa: CAWTRGGLYNEQFF; cdr3_nt: TGTGCCTGGACCCGGGGCGGGCTATACAATGAGCAGTTCTTC
cdr3_length: 15; clone_size: .; v_call: TRBV5-4; d_call: .; j_call: TRBJ1-2; cdr3_aa: CASSDGQRANYGYTF; cdr3_nt: TGTGCCAGCAGCGACGGACAGAGAGCTAACTATGGCTACACCTTC
cdr3_length: 13; clone_size: .; v_call: TRBV30; d_call: .; j_call: TRBJ2-7; cdr3_aa: CAWTRDAPYEQYF; cdr3_nt: TGTGCCTGGACTCGGGACGCTCCCTACGAGCAGTACTTC
cdr3_length: 14; clone_size: .; v_call: TRBV5-4; d_call: .; j_call: TRBJ1-4; cdr3_aa: CASSTDSSNEKLFF; cdr3_nt: TGTGCCAGCAGCACGGACAGCTCTAATGAAAAACTGTTTTTT
cdr3_length: 18; clone_size: .; v_call: TRBV28; d_call: TRBD1; j_call: TRBJ2-3; cdr3_aa: CASTTPRLTGPSTDTQYF; cdr3_nt: TGTGCCAGCACCACCCCCCGCCTGACAGGGCCCAGCACAGATACGCAGTATTTT
cdr3_length: 13; clone_size: .; v_call: TRBV29-1; d_call: .; j_call: TRBJ2-3; cdr3_aa: CSVLKGGTDTQYF; cdr3_nt: TGCAGCGTCCTAAAGGGCGGGACAGATACGCAGTATTTT
cdr3_length: 16; clone_size: .; v_call: TRBV7-6; d_call: .; j_call: TRBJ1-3; cdr3_aa: CASSSRTPLSGNTIYF; cdr3_nt: TGTGCCAGCAGCTCGAGGACACCGCTCTCTGGAAACACCATATATTTT
cdr3_length: 14; clone_size: .; v_call: TRBV2; d_call: .; j_call: TRBJ2-5; cdr3_aa: CASSELSRQETQYF; cdr3_nt: TGTGCCAGCAGTGAATTGTCTCGCCAAGAGACCCAGTACTTC
cdr3_length: 15; clone_size: few; v_call: TRBV5-1; d_call: TRBD2; j_call: TRBJ2-3; cdr3_aa: CASSGGTTSTDTQYF; cdr3_nt: TGCGCCAGCAGCGGAGGGACTACGAGCACAGATACGCAGTATTTT
cdr3_length: 15; clone_size: .; v_call: TRBV30; d_call: .; j_call: TRBJ2-2; cdr3_aa: CAWSVGSLGAGELFF; cdr3_nt: TGTGCCTGGAGTGTGGGGTCCCTTGGGGCCGGGGAGCTGTTTTTT
cdr3_length: 13; clone_size: .; v_call: TRBV10-3; d_call: .; j_call: TRBJ2-3; cdr3_aa: CAISERVSDTQYF; cdr3_nt: TGTGCCATCAGTGAGCGGGTCTCAGATACGCAGTATTTT
cdr3_length: 15; clone_size: .; v_call: TRBV28; d_call: .; j_call: TRBJ2-2; cdr3_aa: CASSRAGANTGELFF; cdr3_nt: TGTGCCAGCAGTCGAGCGGGCGCGAACACCGGGGAGCTGTTTTTT
cdr3_length: 16; clone_size: .; v_call: TRBV21-1; d_call: .; j_call: TRBJ2-7; cdr3_aa: CASSTLRLADPYEQYF; cdr3_nt: TGTGCCAGCAGCACCCTTAGACTAGCGGACCCCTACGAGCAGTACTTC
cdr3_length: 16; clone_size: .; v_call: TRBV4-2; d_call: .; j_call: TRBJ2-2; cdr3_aa: CASSQGQGANTGELFF; cdr3_nt: TGTGCCAGCAGCCAGGGGCAGGGCGCGAACACCGGGGAGCTGTTTTTT
cdr3_length: 17; clone_size: .; v_call: TRBV10-2; d_call: .; j_call: TRBJ2-7; cdr3_aa: CASSGPQGPGAFHEQYF; cdr3_nt: TGCGCCAGCAGTGGCCCACAGGGGCCGGGAGCGTTCCACGAGCAGTACTTC
cdr3_length: 15; clone_size: .; v_call: TRBV7-9; d_call: .; j_call: TRBJ2-7; cdr3_aa: CASSQGSSSSYEQYF; cdr3_nt: TGTGCCAGCAGCCAAGGTTCCAGCTCCTCCTACGAGCAGTACTTC
cdr3_length: 20; clone_size: .; v_call: TRBV28; d_call: TRBD1; j_call: TRBJ2-3; cdr3_aa: CASTPPGRQGARSSTDTQYF; cdr3_nt: TGTGCCAGCACCCCTCCTGGTCGACAGGGGGCGCGCTCCAGTACAGATACGCAGTATTTT
cdr3_length: 13; clone_size: .; v_call: TRBV5-1; d_call: .; j_call: TRBJ1-1; cdr3_aa: CASSLGREGEAFF; cdr3_nt: TGCGCCAGCAGCCTCGGACGCGAAGGTGAAGCTTTCTTT
cdr3_length: 14; clone_size: once; v_call: TRBV25-1; d_call: TRBD1; j_call: TRBJ2-7; cdr3_aa: CASSDRDRGYEQYF; cdr3_nt: TGTGCCAGCAGTGACCGGGACAGGGGTTACGAGCAGTACTTC
cdr3_length: 15; clone_size: few; v_call: TRBV6-5; d_call: .; j_call: TRBJ2-3; cdr3_aa: CASRSAGEATDTQYF; cdr3_nt: TGTGCCAGCAGATCTGCAGGGGAGGCTACAGATACGCAGTATTTT
cdr3_length: 13; clone_size: .; v_call: TRBV7-2; d_call: .; j_call: TRBJ2-5; cdr3_aa: CASSFTRRETQYF; cdr3_nt: TGTGCCAGCAGCTTTACCCGTCGGGAGACCCAGTACTTC
cdr3_length: 14; clone_size: .; v_call: TRBV11-2; d_call: .; j_call: TRBJ1-2; cdr3_aa: CASSYRQEHYGYTF; cdr3_nt: TGTGCCAGCAGCTATCGACAGGAGCACTATGGCTACACCTTC
cdr3_length: 14; clone_size: .; v_call: TRBV4-1; d_call: .; j_call: TRBJ2-1; cdr3_aa: CASSPRTANNEQFF; cdr3_nt: TGCGCCAGCAGCCCTCGGACCGCAAACAATGAGCAGTTCTTC
cdr3_length: 14; clone_size: .; v_call: TRBV6-5; d_call: .; j_call: TRBJ1-4; cdr3_aa: CASSYTRLNEKLFF; cdr3_nt: TGTGCCAGCAGTTACACCAGGCTTAATGAAAAACTGTTTTTT
cdr3_length: 15; clone_size: .; v_call: TRBV19; d_call: TRBD1; j_call: TRBJ2-2; cdr3_aa: CASSLDRPNTGELFF; cdr3_nt: TGTGCCAGTAGTCTGGACAGGCCGAACACCGGGGAGCTGTTTTTT
cdr3_length: 16; clone_size: .; v_call: TRBV4-1; d_call: .; j_call: TRBJ1-1; cdr3_aa: CASSQAAFTDNTEAFF; cdr3_nt: TGCGCCAGCAGCCAGGCCGCATTTACTGATAACACTGAAGCTTTCTTT
cdr3_length: 14; clone_size: .; v_call: TRBV5-8; d_call: .; j_call: TRBJ2-7; cdr3_aa: CASSRTDYTYEQYF; cdr3_nt: TGTGCCAGCAGCCGGACAGATTACACCTACGAGCAGTACTTC
cdr3_length: 15; clone_size: many; v_call: TRBV5-1; d_call: .; j_call: TRBJ2-7; cdr3_aa: CASSLATGAGYEQYF; cdr3_nt: TGCGCCAGCAGCTTGGCCACCGGGGCAGGCTACGAGCAGTACTTC